The clone carrying this TCR beta chain was observed many times. The antigen remains unidentified. This sample was taken from a study of T-cell reconstitution after alpha-beta-depleted transplantation in children. Germline V gene sequence: CDR1 SGHDT, CDR2 YYEEEE. Trimming pared 7 bases from V and 4 bases from J, leaving 8 bases between. There are 11 residues in the CDR3. The study, taken as a whole, reports: One year after transplant, T-cell counts and diversity came mostly from newly produced T cells. Expanded clones from the graft, numbering several hundred, reportedly supplied alpha-beta T cells about two months after transplant.

Construction of the TCRbeta library involved unique molecular identifiers. TCRdb itself ran the PCR reads through MiXCR, one entry per CDR3 protein. Among 250,000 to 400,000 distinct CDR3 sequences, approximately 23% were seen once, and the ten largest hold roughly 9.8%. This sequence was found in a male patient younger than 18 who had a stem cell transplant for acute lymphoblastic leukemia, so the T cells may come from the graft donor. The J gene is TRBJ1-1, the V gene TRBV5-6; D is ambiguous. The specimen was PBMCs, mostly from graft donor cells, collected 180 days after TCRalphabeta/CD19-depleted stem cell transplant. In DNA, the CDR3 is TGTGCCAGCGGGATGGGCACTGAAGCTTTCTTT. It is translated as CASGMGTEAFF.